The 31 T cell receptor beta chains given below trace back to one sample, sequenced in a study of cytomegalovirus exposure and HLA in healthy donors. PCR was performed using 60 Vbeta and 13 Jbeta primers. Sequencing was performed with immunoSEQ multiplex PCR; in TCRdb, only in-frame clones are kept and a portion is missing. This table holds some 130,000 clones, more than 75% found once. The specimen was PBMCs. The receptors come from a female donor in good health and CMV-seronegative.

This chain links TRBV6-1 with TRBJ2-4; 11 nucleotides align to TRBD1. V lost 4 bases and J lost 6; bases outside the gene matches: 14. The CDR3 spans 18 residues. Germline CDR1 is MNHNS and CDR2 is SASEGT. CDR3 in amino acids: CASSGGQGAYPPLNIQYF. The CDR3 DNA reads TGTGCCAGCAGTGGCGGACAGGGGGCCTATCCTCCCCTAAACATTCAGTACTTC.

The DNA of the CDR3 is TGTGCCAGCAGTCGCCTTTCGACAGTAGACAGCAATCAGCCCCAGCATTTT. Its protein product is CASSRLSTVDSNQPQHF. The chain recombines TRBV28 with TRBJ1-5; weak D call: TRBD1 (5 bases). Germline-derived CDR1 and CDR2 are MDHEN and SYDVKM. Trimming left V 5 bases short and J 1 base short, with 18 bases between. This CDR3 is built from 17 residues.

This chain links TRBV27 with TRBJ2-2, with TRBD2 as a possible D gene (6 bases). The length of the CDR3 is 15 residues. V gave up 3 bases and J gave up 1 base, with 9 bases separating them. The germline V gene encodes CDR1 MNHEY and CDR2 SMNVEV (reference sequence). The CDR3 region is CASSLGRGNTGELFF. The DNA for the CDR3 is TGTGCCAGCAGTTTGGGGCGGGGGAACACCGGGGAGCTGTTTTTT.

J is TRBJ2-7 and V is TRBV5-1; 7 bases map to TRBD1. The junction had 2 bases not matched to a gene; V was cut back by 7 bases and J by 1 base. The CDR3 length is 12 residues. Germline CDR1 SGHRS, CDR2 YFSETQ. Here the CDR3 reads CASGQVSYEQYF. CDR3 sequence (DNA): TGCGCCAGCGGACAGGTATCCTACGAGCAGTACTTC.

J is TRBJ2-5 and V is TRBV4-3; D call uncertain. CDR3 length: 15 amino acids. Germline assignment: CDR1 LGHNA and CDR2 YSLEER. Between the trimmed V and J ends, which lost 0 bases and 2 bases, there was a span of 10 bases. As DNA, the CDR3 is TGCGCCAGCAGCCAAGACGCGGTCGTTCAAGAGACCCAGTACTTC. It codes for CASSQDAVVQETQYF.

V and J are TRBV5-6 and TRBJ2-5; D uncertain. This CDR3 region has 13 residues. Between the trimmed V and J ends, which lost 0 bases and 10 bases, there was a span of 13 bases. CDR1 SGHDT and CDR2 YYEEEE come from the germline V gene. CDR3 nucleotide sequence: TGTGCCAGCAGCTTGGCTGGCCAGATGAACCAGTACTTC. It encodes CASSLAGQMNQYF.

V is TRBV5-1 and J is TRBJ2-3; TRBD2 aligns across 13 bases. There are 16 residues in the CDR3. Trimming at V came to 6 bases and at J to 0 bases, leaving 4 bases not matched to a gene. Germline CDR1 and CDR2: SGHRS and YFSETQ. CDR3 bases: TGCGCCAGCAAGGGACTAGCGGGACTTAGCACAGATACGCAGTATTTT. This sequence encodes CASKGLAGLSTDTQYF. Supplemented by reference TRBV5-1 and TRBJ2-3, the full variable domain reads KAGVTQTPRYLIKTRGQQVTLSCSPISGHRSVSWYQQTPGQGLQFLFEYFSETQRNKGNFPGRFSGRQFSNSRSEMNVSTLELGDSALYLCASKGLAGLSTDTQYFGPGTRLTVL.

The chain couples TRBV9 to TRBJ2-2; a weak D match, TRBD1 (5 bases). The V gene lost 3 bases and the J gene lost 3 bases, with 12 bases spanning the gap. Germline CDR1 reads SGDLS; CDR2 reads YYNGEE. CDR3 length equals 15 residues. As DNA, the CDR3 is TGTGCCAGCAGCGCCCGACAGCCGGACACCGGGGAGCTGTTTTTT. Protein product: CASSARQPDTGELFF.

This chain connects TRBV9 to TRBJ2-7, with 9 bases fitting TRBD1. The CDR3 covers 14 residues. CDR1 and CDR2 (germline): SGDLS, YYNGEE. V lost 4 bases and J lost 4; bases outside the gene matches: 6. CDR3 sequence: CASSTSGTGYEQYF. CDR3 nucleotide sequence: TGTGCCAGCAGCACCTCCGGGACAGGGTACGAGCAGTACTTC.

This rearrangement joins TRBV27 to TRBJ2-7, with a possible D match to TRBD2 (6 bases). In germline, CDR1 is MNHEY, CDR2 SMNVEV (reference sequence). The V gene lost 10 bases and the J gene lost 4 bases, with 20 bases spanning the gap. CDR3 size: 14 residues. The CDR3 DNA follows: TGTGCCACCGCCCCGGGGGATAGCCGATACGAGCAGTACTTC. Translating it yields CATAPGDSRYEQYF.

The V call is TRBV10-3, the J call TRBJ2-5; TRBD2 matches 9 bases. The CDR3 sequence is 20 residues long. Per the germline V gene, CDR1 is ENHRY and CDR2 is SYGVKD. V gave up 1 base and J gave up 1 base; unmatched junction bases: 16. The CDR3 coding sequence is TGTGCCATCAGTGAGTACCGGCGGGAGATAAGTAGCGGGAGCCAAGAGACCCAGTACTTC. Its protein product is CAISEYRREISSGSQETQYF.

The CDR3 nucleotides are TGTGCCAGCAGTGAACCCCAAACAGGGTATTCACCCCTCCACTTT. The encoded protein is CASSEPQTGYSPLHF. The chain combines TRBV25-1 with TRBJ1-6; D might be TRBD1 (6 bases). CDR3 length: 15 residues. Germline V gene lookup returns CDR1 MGHDK and CDR2 SYGVNS. The V end was cut by 2 bases, the J end by 8 bases, with 13 bases between.

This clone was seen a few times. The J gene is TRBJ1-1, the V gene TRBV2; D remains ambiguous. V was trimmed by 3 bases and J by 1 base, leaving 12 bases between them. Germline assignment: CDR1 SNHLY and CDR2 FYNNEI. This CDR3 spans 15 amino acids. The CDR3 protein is CASSDAGAWNTEAFF. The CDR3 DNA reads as TGTGCCAGCAGTGACGCAGGCGCCTGGAACACTGAAGCTTTCTTT.

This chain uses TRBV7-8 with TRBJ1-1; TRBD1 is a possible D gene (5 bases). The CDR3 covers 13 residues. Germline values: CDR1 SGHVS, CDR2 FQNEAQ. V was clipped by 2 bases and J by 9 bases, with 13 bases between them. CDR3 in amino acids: CASSLTEGRKAFF. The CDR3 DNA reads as TGTGCCAGCAGCTTAACTGAGGGGAGGAAAGCTTTCTTT.

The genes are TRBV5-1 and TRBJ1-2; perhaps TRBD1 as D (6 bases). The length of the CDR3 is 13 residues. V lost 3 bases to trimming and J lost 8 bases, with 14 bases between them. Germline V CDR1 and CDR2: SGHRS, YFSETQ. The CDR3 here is CASSSSWTEGYTF. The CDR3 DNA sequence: TGCGCCAGCAGCTCAAGTTGGACAGAAGGCTACACCTTC.

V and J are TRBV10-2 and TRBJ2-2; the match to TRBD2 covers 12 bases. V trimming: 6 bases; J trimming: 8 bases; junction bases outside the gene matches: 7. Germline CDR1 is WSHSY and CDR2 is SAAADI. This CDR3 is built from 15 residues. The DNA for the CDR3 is TGCGCCAGCAGGACTAGCGGGAGCTCTGGAGGGGAGCTGTTTTTT. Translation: CASRTSGSSGGELFF.

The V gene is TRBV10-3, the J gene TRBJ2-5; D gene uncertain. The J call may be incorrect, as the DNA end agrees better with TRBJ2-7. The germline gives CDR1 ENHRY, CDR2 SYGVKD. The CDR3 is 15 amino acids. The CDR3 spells CAISVVVAGTYEQYF. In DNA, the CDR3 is TGTGCCATCAGTGTAGTCGTGGCAGGAACCTACGAGCAGTACTTC.

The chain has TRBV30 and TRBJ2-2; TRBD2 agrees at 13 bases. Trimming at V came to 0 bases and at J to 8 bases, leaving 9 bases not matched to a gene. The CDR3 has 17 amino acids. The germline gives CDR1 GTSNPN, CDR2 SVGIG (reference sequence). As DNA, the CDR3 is TGTGCCTGGAGTGTTTACTACGGGACTAGCGGGAATGGGGAGCTGTTTTTT. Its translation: CAWSVYYGTSGNGELFF.

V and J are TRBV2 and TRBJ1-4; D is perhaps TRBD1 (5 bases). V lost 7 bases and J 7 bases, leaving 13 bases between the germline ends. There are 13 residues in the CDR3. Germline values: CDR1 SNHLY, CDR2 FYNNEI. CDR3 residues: CASTPGGGEKLFF. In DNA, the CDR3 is TGTGCCAGCACGCCCGGGGGAGGTGAAAAACTGTTTTTT.

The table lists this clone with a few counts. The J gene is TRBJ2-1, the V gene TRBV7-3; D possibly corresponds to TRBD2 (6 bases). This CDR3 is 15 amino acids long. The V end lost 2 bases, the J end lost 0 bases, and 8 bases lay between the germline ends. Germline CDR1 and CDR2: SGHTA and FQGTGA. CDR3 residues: CASSLLAVSYNEQFF. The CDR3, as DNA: TGTGCCAGCAGCTTATTAGCGGTCTCCTACAATGAGCAGTTCTTC.

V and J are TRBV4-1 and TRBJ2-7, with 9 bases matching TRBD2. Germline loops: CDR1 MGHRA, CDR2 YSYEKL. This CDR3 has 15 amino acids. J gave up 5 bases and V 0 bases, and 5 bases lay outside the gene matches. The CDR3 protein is CASSQEGTSINEQYF. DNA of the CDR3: TGCGCCAGCAGCCAAGAGGGGACTAGCATCAACGAGCAGTACTTC.

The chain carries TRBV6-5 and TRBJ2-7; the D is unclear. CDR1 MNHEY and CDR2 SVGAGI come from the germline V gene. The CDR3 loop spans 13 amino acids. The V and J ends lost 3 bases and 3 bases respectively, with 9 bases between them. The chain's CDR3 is CASSYQESYEQYF. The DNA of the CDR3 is TGTGCCAGCAGTTATCAGGAAAGCTACGAGCAGTACTTC.

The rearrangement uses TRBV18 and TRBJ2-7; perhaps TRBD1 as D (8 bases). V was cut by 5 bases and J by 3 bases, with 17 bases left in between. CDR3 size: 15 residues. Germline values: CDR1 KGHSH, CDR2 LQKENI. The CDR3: CASSTGGASFYEQYF. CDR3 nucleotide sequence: TGTGCCAGCTCAACAGGGGGGGCTTCTTTCTACGAGCAGTACTTC.

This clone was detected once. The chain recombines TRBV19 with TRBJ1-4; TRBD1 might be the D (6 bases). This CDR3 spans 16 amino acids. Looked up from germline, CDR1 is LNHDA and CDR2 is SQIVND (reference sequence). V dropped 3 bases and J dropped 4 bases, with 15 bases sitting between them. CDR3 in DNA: TGTGCCAGTAGTATGGGAAGGACAGTCCTTAATGAAAAACTGTTTTTT. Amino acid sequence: CASSMGRTVLNEKLFF. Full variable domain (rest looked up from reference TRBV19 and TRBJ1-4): DGGITQSPKYLFRKEGQNVTLSCEQNLNHDAMYWYRQDPGQGLRLIYYSQIVNDFQKGDIAEGYSVSREKKESFPLTVTSAQKNPTAFYLCASSMGRTVLNEKLFFGSGTQLSVL.

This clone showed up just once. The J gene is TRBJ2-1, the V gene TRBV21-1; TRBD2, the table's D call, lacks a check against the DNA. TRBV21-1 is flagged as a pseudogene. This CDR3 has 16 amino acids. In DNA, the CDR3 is TGTGCCAGCAGCCCCGTCTCCCTGCGGTCCTACAATGAGCAGTTCTTC. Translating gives CASSPVSLRSYNEQFF.

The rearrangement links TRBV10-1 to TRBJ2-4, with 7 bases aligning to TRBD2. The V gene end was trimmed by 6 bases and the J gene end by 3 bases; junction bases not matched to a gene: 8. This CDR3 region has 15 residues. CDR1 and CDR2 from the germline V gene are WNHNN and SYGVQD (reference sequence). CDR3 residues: CASSQGRGGKNIQYF. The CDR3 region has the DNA TGCGCCAGCAGCCAAGGGAGGGGCGGCAAAAACATTCAGTACTTC.

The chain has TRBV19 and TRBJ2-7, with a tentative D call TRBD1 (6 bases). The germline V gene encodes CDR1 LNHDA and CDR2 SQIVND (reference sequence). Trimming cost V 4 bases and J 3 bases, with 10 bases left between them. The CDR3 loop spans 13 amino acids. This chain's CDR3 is CASSTLDSYEQYF. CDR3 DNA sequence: TGTGCCAGTAGTACCTTGGACAGCTACGAGCAGTACTTC.

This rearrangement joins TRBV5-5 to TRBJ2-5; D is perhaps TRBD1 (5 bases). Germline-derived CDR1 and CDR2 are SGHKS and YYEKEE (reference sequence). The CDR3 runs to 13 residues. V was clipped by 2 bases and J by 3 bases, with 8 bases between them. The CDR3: CASSFQGKETQYF. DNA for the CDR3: TGTGCCAGCAGCTTTCAGGGTAAAGAGACCCAGTACTTC.

CDR3 bases: TGTGCCAGCAGCTGGGGGCTAGCGGGGTACGAGCAGTACTTC. Its translation is CASSWGLAGYEQYF. V usage is TRBV7-2 and J usage is TRBJ2-7; 9 positions match TRBD2. Trimming removed 4 bases from V and 4 bases from J; junction bases left unmatched: 5. CDR1 and CDR2 from the germline V gene are SGHTA and FQGNSA. CDR3 length equals 14 residues.

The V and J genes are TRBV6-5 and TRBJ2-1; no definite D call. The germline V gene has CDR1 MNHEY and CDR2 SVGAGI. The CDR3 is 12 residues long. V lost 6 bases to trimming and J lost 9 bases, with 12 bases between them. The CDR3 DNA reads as TGTGCCAGCAGGAACCCAAGAGGTGAGCAGTTCTTC. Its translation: CASRNPRGEQFF.

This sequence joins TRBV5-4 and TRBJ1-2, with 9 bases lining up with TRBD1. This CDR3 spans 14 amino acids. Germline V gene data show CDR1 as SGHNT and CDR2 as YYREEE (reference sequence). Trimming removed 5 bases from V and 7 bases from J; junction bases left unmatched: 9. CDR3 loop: CASSSDRGNGGYTF. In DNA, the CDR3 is TGTGCCAGCAGTTCGGACAGGGGAAATGGTGGCTACACCTTC.